This T cell receptor (beta chain) was recovered during a study of cytomegalovirus exposure and HLA in healthy donors. About this clone: Its antigen is not known.

Study-level findings and limits: Later analysis associated a missense DCLRE1C variant with TCR beta V- and J-gene trimming. For most TCR sequences rarity was the rule, although some public TCRs occurred in many donors.

The study ran its PCR with 60 Vbeta and 13 Jbeta primers. Only in-frame clones appear in the TCRdb table, and some are missing; sequencing was by immunoSEQ multiplex PCR. The data show about 120,000 clones, roughly 82% seen once. There are 18 residues in the CDR3. V dropped 4 bases and J dropped 2; count of bases not matched to a gene: 13. From germline, CDR1 is LGHNA and CDR2 YSLEER. This TCR was recovered from a woman aged 18-35 years in good health and CMV-seronegative. The chain has TRBV4-3 and TRBJ2-1; 8 positions match TRBD1. The sequenced sample consisted of PBMCs. CDR3 nucleotides: TGCGCCAGCAGCCCCGTGGGTCAACAGGGGGAAGCCTACAATGAGCAGTTCTTC. Protein product: CASSPVGQQGEAYNEQFF.